One sample yielded the 32 T cell receptor beta chains listed below, sequenced in a study of blood T cell repertoires in COVID-19. Only in-frame clones appear in the TCRdb table, and some are missing; sequencing was by immunoSEQ multiplex PCR. The sample lists about 120,000 clones, approximately 82% seen once, with more than 3.5% in the top ten. Sequenced: peripheral blood. The receptor source for this set is a woman aged 80 or over with acute or convalescent COVID-19.

The gene calls are TRBV18 and TRBJ1-2, with D perhaps matching TRBD1 (5 bases). The V gene lost 3 bases and the J gene lost 3 bases, with 14 bases spanning the gap. Germline assignment: CDR1 KGHSH and CDR2 LQKENI. The CDR3 has 15 amino acids. CDR3 DNA: TGTGCCAGCTCACCGGGGAGGGGCGCAGACTATGGCTACACCTTC. Translation: CASSPGRGADYGYTF.

V and J are TRBV10-3 and TRBJ2-7, with 8 bases lining up with TRBD1. CDR3 size: 13 residues. With 8 bases clipped from V and 3 bases from J, the junction kept 6 bases outside the gene matches. CDR1 is ENHRY, CDR2 SYGVKD, per germline. This CDR3 is CAIGPDRGYEQYF. CDR3 nucleotide sequence: TGTGCCATCGGACCCGACAGGGGCTACGAGCAGTACTTC.

The genes are TRBV5-1 and TRBJ2-3, with D maybe TRBD2 (6 bases). The germline V and J ends were trimmed by 5 bases and 0 bases, with 16 bases remaining between them. Germline loops: CDR1 SGHRS, CDR2 YFSETQ. This CDR3 has 16 amino acids. CDR3 sequence (DNA): TGCGCCAGCAGGGTTGGCGGGGCTTTTAGCACAGATACGCAGTATTTT. This gives the protein CASRVGGAFSTDTQYF.

The chain combines TRBV11-2 with TRBJ2-1, with TRBD2 matching over 7 bases. This CDR3 region has 15 residues. The V gene end was trimmed by 8 bases and the J gene end by 6 bases; junction bases not matched to a gene: 13. Germline V gene sequence: CDR1 SGHAT, CDR2 FQNNGV. In nucleotides, the CDR3 is TGTGCCAGCTTGGGCGGGAGCGGGGCGCTCAATGAGCAGTTCTTC. It codes for CASLGGSGALNEQFF.

The V and J genes are TRBV9 and TRBJ2-2; 8 bases fit TRBD1. The CDR3 is 15 residues long. In germline, CDR1 is SGDLS, CDR2 YYNGEE. V was clipped by 4 bases and J by 2 bases; unmatched bases: 4. The CDR3: CASSFGTGNTGELFF. CDR3 DNA: TGTGCCAGCAGCTTCGGGACAGGTAACACCGGGGAGCTGTTTTTT.

The chain recombines TRBV12-3 or TRBV12-4 with TRBJ1-2; D not certain. V dropped 2 bases and J dropped 3 bases, with 7 bases sitting between them. This CDR3 has 13 residues. The CDR3 region is CASSLQSDYGYTF. CDR3 in DNA: TGTGCCAGCAGTTTACAGTCTGACTATGGCTACACCTTC.

The J gene is TRBJ2-7, the V gene TRBV4-1; 8 bases are shared with TRBD2. From germline, CDR1 is MGHRA and CDR2 YSYEKL. V lost 4 bases, J lost 6 bases, and 14 bases stayed unmatched. The CDR3 sequence is 16 residues long. The CDR3 DNA reads as TGCGCCAGCAGCCTGGGCCACAGCGGGGGTACCTCCGAGCAGTACTTC. Its translation is CASSLGHSGGTSEQYF.

This clone occurred a few times. The V call is TRBV5-5, the J call TRBJ1-3; a weak D match, TRBD1 (5 bases). The CDR3 totals 13 residues. Trimming left V 0 bases short and J 6 bases short, with 7 bases between. Germline assignment: CDR1 SGHKS and CDR2 YYEKEE (reference sequence). CDR3 DNA: TGTGCCAGCAGCTTGGACAGGCTAAACACCATATATTTT. This gives the protein CASSLDRLNTIYF.

The genes are TRBV19 and TRBJ1-3; 8 positions match TRBD1. The CDR3 consists of 15 residues. Looked up from germline, CDR1 is LNHDA and CDR2 is SQIVND (reference sequence). Trimming cost V 6 bases and J 0 bases; bases outside gene matches: 4. CDR3 in DNA: TGTGCCAGTAGGCGGGACAGGTACTCTGGAAACACCATATATTTT. It yields the protein CASRRDRYSGNTIYF.

The chain carries TRBV2 and TRBJ1-1; the D is unclear. Per the germline V gene, CDR1 is SNHLY and CDR2 is FYNNEI. V lost 4 bases and J lost 3, with 9 bases in between. The CDR3 consists of 13 residues. CDR3 sequence: CASSASPDTEAFF. In nucleotides, the CDR3 is TGTGCCAGCAGTGCCTCTCCGGACACTGAAGCTTTCTTT.

This clone was observed a handful of times. J is TRBJ2-1 and V is TRBV2; no clear D. Per the germline V gene, CDR1 is SNHLY and CDR2 is FYNNEI. CDR3 size: 12 residues. Trimming pared 6 bases from V and 5 bases from J, leaving 8 bases between. CDR3 loop: CASRDTDNEQFF. The CDR3 nucleotides are TGTGCCAGCAGAGACACGGACAATGAGCAGTTCTTC.

V and J are TRBV11-3 and TRBJ2-5, with D uncertain. The V and J ends lost 5 bases and 2 bases respectively, with 9 bases between them. Germline V lookup: CDR1 SGHNT, CDR2 YENEEA. This CDR3 contains 13 residues. The CDR3 DNA is TGTGCCAGCAGCCATGAGGAACAAGAGACCCAGTACTTC. This codes for CASSHEEQETQYF.

This clone was counted only a few times. The rearrangement links TRBV5-1 to TRBJ2-5, with 7 positions matching TRBD2. Germline V lookup: CDR1 SGHRS, CDR2 YFSETQ. The CDR3 loop spans 17 amino acids. V gave up 0 bases and J gave up 7 bases; unmatched junction bases: 15. The CDR3 nucleotides are TGCGCCAGCAGCTTGGAATCGGCCCGGGGAGGGATGGTGACCCAGTACTTC. It codes for CASSLESARGGMVTQYF.

This rearrangement joins TRBV5-1 to TRBJ2-3; tentative D call: TRBD2 (6 bases). This CDR3 has 15 residues. Trimming took off 4 bases at V and 1 base at J, with 13 bases between the two ends. Germline CDR1 reads SGHRS; CDR2 reads YFSETQ. The CDR3 protein is CASSPDGGRTDTQYF. The CDR3 nucleotides read TGCGCCAGCAGCCCTGACGGGGGACGCACAGATACGCAGTATTTT.

V gene TRBV7-8 combines with J gene TRBJ2-2; 9 bases line up with TRBD2. The germline gives CDR1 SGHVS, CDR2 FQNEAQ. Losses at the gene ends were 5 bases for V and 7 bases for J; bases not matched to a gene: 2. The CDR3 is 13 residues long. The CDR3 DNA follows: TGTGCCAGCAGCCTGACTAGCGGCGGGGAGCTGTTTTTT. Translated, it gives CASSLTSGGELFF.

The chain has TRBV30 and TRBJ1-4; D is ambiguous. The CDR3 covers 13 residues. The V and J ends lost 2 bases and 8 bases respectively, with 12 bases between them. The V gene's germline CDR1 is GTSNPN and CDR2 SVGIG (reference sequence). The CDR3: CAWSLGSWEKLFF. In DNA, the CDR3 is TGTGCCTGGAGTTTGGGGAGTTGGGAAAAACTGTTTTTT.

V and J are TRBV28 and TRBJ1-1; D perhaps matches TRBD1 (6 bases). Germline assignment: CDR1 MDHEN and CDR2 SYDVKM. V lost 5 bases, J lost 0 bases, and 13 bases lay in between. This CDR3 has 15 residues. In DNA form, the CDR3 reads TGTGCCAGCAGTAGGGCACAGGGAATGAACACTGAAGCTTTCTTT. Translation gives CASSRAQGMNTEAFF.

This rearrangement joins TRBV7-2 to TRBJ1-3; 8 bases agree with TRBD1. Germline CDR1 is SGHTA and CDR2 is FQGNSA. CDR3 length: 14 residues. The junction had 4 bases not matched to a gene; V was cut back by 5 bases and J by 4 bases. The CDR3 sequence: CASSQTGVGNTIYF. The CDR3 coding sequence is TGTGCCAGCAGCCAGACAGGGGTGGGAAACACCATATATTTT. Looking up the rest from reference TRBV7-2 and TRBJ1-3 gives the full variable domain: GAGVSQSPSNKVTEKGKDVELRCDPISGHTALYWYRQSLGQGLEFLIYFQGNSAPDKSGLPSDRFSAERTGGSVSTLTIQRTQQEDSAVYLCASSQTGVGNTIYFGEGSWLTVV.

V gene TRBV30 combines with J gene TRBJ1-6; tentative D call: TRBD1 (5 bases). Germline CDR1 is GTSNPN and CDR2 is SVGIG (reference sequence). V lost 5 bases, J lost 2 bases, and 7 bases lay in between. The CDR3 extends over 13 amino acids. In nucleotides, the CDR3 is TGTGCCTGGTCAGGGACCTATAATTCACCCCTCCACTTT. Amino acids: CAWSGTYNSPLHF.

The chain couples TRBV3-1 (or the pseudogene TRBV3-2) to TRBJ1-1; perhaps TRBD1 as D (6 bases). V gave up 3 bases and J gave up 0 bases, with 8 bases separating them. The CDR3 length is 14 residues. Germline CDR1 reads LGHDT; CDR2 reads YNNKEL (reference sequence). The CDR3 spells CASSHGTMNTEAFF. Written as DNA, the CDR3 is TGTGCCAGCAGCCACGGGACAATGAACACTGAAGCTTTCTTT.

The chain carries TRBV6-5 and TRBJ1-3; possibly TRBD1 for D (5 bases). This CDR3 has 15 amino acids. Trimming cost V 8 bases and J 0 bases, with 14 bases left between them. From germline, CDR1 is MNHEY and CDR2 SVGAGI. The CDR3 is CASRSGGLSGNTIYF. CDR3 DNA: TGTGCCAGCCGGTCGGGGGGACTCTCTGGAAACACCATATATTTT.

The rearrangement joins TRBV18 to TRBJ1-1, with 8 bases lining up with TRBD1. V lost 4 bases, J lost 1 base, and 2 bases stayed unmatched. This CDR3 contains 14 residues. Germline CDR1 reads KGHSH; CDR2 reads LQKENI. CDR3 in amino acids: CASSRDRSNTEAFF. The CDR3 DNA is TGTGCCAGCTCACGGGACAGGTCGAACACTGAAGCTTTCTTT.

The chain joins TRBV19 to TRBJ2-2, with D maybe TRBD1 (6 bases). The V end was cut by 9 bases, the J end by 5 bases, with 13 bases between. Germline V gene sequence: CDR1 LNHDA, CDR2 SQIVND (reference sequence). The CDR3 sequence is 13 residues long. In DNA, the CDR3 is TGTGCCAGCAGGGGTTTAGGGACCGGGGAGCTGTTTTTT. Amino acids: CASRGLGTGELFF.

The rearrangement joins TRBV29-1 to TRBJ2-7, with 7 positions matching TRBD1. V trimming: 6 bases; J trimming: 7 bases; junction bases outside the gene matches: 6. This CDR3 region has 11 residues. Looked up from germline, CDR1 is SQVTM and CDR2 is ANQGSEA. This CDR3 is CSVGQIWEQYF. The CDR3 bases are TGCAGCGTGGGACAGATCTGGGAGCAGTACTTC.

The chain couples TRBV19 to TRBJ1-5, with D tentatively TRBD1 (5 bases). V was cut by 3 bases and J by 4 bases, with 7 bases left in between. The CDR3 is 13 amino acids. Germline V gene lookup returns CDR1 LNHDA and CDR2 SQIVND (reference sequence). The CDR3 DNA follows: TGTGCCAGTAGTATGGGGCGGAATCAGCCCCAGCATTTT. Protein sequence: CASSMGRNQPQHF.

This chain joins TRBV6-2 or TRBV6-3 and TRBJ2-2; 7 bases align to TRBD1. The CDR3 consists of 15 residues. V lost 3 bases to trimming and J lost 0 bases; unmatched junction nucleotides: 1. CDR1 and CDR2 from the germline V gene are MNHEY and SVGEGT. The CDR3 region is CASSYGTANTGELFF. DNA of the CDR3: TGTGCCAGCAGTTATGGGACAGCGAACACCGGGGAGCTGTTTTTT.

This clone was recorded once. The chain carries TRBV6-4 and TRBJ2-3; no reliable D call. Germline V gives CDR1 MRHNA, CDR2 SNTAGT. CDR3 length: 14 amino acids. Trimming took 4 bases from V and 0 from J, leaving 8 bases between them. CDR3 in DNA: TGTGCCAGCAGTGTGACTCAAAGCACAGATACGCAGTATTTT. Amino acids: CASSVTQSTDTQYF.

DNA of the CDR3: TGTGCCAGTAGTTCACAGGGGGCTGAGACCCAGTACTTC. Encoded protein: CASSSQGAETQYF. The rearrangement joins TRBV19 to TRBJ2-5; the match to TRBD1 covers 9 bases. The CDR3 runs 13 residues. The V gene's germline CDR1 is LNHDA and CDR2 SQIVND (reference sequence). Losses at the gene ends were 5 bases for V and 5 bases for J; bases not matched to a gene: 3.

The rearrangement uses TRBV12-2 and TRBJ1-6; the table names TRBD1, a call not compared with the DNA. TRBV12-2 is shown as a pseudogene. The CDR3 spans 18 residues. The CDR3 loop is CASRLSTLGQSYNSPLHF. The CDR3 DNA reads TGTGCAAGTCGCTTATCCACCCTTGGACAGTCTTATAATTCACCCCTCCACTTT.

This chain uses TRBV5-1 with TRBJ2-1, with D perhaps TRBD2 (5 bases). The germline V and J ends were trimmed by 4 bases and 0 bases, with 11 bases remaining between them. CDR3 length: 15 amino acids. Per germline, CDR1 SGHRS and CDR2 YFSETQ. Here the CDR3 DNA reads TGCGCCAGCAGCCTTGCGAGGGCCTCCTACAATGAGCAGTTCTTC. Its protein is CASSLARASYNEQFF. The full variable domain, with the rest looked up from reference TRBV5-1 and TRBJ2-1, is KAGVTQTPRYLIKTRGQQVTLSCSPISGHRSVSWYQQTPGQGLQFLFEYFSETQRNKGNFPGRFSGRQFSNSRSEMNVSTLELGDSALYLCASSLARASYNEQFFGPGTRLTVL.

The chain combines TRBV30 with TRBJ1-2; D is perhaps TRBD1 (6 bases). Trimming left V 3 bases short and J 7 bases short, with 15 bases between. The CDR3 covers 13 residues. CDR1 and CDR2 from the germline V gene are GTSNPN and SVGIG (reference sequence). The DNA for the CDR3 is TGTGCCTGGAGCTTGGGGGCAGATCCTGGCTACACCTTC. The encoded protein is CAWSLGADPGYTF.

This clone was observed a single time. The chain has TRBV3-1 (or the pseudogene TRBV3-2) and TRBJ1-3, with D unresolved. Germline assignment: CDR1 LGHDT and CDR2 YNNKEL (reference sequence). Trimming removed 2 bases at V and 11 bases at J, with 7 bases between. CDR3 size: 11 residues. CDR3 amino acids: CASSQLQAIYF. The CDR3 DNA reads as TGTGCCAGCAGCCAACTTCAGGCCATATATTTT.